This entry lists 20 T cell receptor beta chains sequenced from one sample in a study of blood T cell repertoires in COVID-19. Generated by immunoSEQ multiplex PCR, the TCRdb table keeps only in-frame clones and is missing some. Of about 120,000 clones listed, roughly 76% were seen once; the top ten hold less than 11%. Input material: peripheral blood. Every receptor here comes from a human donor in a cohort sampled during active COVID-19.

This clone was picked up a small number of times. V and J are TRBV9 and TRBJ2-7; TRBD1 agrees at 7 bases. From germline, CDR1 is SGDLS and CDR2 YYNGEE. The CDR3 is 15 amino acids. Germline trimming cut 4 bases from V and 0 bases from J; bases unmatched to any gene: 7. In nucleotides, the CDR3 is TGTGCCAGCAGCCGACAAACAGGGGCCTCCTACGAGCAGTACTTC. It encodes CASSRQTGASYEQYF. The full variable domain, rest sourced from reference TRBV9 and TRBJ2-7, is DSGVTQTPKHLITATGQRVTLRCSPRSGDLSVYWYQQSLDQGLQFLIQYYNGEERAKGNILERFSAQQFPDLHSELNLSSLELGDSALYFCASSRQTGASYEQYFGPGTRLTVT.

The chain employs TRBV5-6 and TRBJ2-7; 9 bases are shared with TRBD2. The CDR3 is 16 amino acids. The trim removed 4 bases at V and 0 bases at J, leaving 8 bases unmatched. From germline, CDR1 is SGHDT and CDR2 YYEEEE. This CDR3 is CASSHPTSGSSYEQYF. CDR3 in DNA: TGTGCCAGCAGCCACCCGACTAGCGGAAGCTCCTACGAGCAGTACTTC.

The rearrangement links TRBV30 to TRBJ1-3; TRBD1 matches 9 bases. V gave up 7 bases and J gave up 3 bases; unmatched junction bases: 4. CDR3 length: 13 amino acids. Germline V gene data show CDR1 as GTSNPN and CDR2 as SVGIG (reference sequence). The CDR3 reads CASSDRGGNTIYF. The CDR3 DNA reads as TGTGCCTCATCGGACAGGGGTGGAAACACCATATATTTT.

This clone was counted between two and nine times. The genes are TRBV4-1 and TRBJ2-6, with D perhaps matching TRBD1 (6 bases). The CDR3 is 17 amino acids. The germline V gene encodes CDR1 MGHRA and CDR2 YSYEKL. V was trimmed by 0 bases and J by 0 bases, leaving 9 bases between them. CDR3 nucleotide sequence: TGCGCCAGCAGCCAAGAACCGGACAGCTCTGGGGCCAACGTCCTGACTTTC. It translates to CASSQEPDSSGANVLTF.

In nucleotides, the CDR3 is TGTGCCAGCAGCCCACAGGGGAGCTATGGCTACACCTTC. Its translation is CASSPQGSYGYTF. The chain couples TRBV7-2 to TRBJ1-2; 7 bases line up with TRBD1. Looked up from germline, CDR1 is SGHTA and CDR2 is FQGNSA. The CDR3 length is 13 residues. V shed 5 bases, J shed 4 bases, and the junction held 4 bases outside the gene matches. The complete variable domain, with remaining parts taken from reference TRBV7-2 and TRBJ1-2, reads GAGVSQSPSNKVTEKGKDVELRCDPISGHTALYWYRQSLGQGLEFLIYFQGNSAPDKSGLPSDRFSAERTGGSVSTLTIQRTQQEDSAVYLCASSPQGSYGYTFGSGTRLTVV.

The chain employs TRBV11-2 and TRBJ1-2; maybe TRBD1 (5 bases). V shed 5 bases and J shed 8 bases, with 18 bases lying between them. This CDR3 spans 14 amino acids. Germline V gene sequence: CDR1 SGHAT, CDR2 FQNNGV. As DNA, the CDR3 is TGTGCCAGCAGCCCAGGGTTGGCGGAGGGCGGCTACACCTTC. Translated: CASSPGLAEGGYTF.

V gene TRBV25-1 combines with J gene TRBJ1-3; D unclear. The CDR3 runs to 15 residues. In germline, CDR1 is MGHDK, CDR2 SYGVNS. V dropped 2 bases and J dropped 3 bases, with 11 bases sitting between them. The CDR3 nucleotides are TGTGCCAGCAGTGAACCGGGAGTACGTGGAAACACCATATATTTT. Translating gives CASSEPGVRGNTIYF.

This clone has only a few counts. The chain's CDR3 is CASSPRQGDGAETQYF. As DNA, the CDR3 is TGTGCCAGCTCACCTCGACAGGGGGATGGGGCGGAGACCCAGTACTTC. The chain links TRBV18 to TRBJ2-5; 9 nucleotides line up with TRBD1. V shed 3 bases and J 5 bases; nucleotides not matched to a gene: 10. This CDR3 is 16 amino acids long. CDR1 and CDR2 (germline): KGHSH, LQKENI.

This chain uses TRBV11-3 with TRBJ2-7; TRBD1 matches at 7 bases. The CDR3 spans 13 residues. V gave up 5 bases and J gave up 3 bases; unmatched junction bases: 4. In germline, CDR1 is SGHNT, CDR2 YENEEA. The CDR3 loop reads CASSKTGLYEQYF. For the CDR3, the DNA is TGTGCCAGCAGCAAGACAGGGCTCTACGAGCAGTACTTC.

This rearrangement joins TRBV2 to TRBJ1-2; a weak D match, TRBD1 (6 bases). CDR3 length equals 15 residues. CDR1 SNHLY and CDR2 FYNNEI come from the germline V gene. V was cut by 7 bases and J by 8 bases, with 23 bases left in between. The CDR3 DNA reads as TGTGCCAGCAAGTGGGCGCACAGGGCCGATCGGGGCTACACCTTC. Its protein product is CASKWAHRADRGYTF.

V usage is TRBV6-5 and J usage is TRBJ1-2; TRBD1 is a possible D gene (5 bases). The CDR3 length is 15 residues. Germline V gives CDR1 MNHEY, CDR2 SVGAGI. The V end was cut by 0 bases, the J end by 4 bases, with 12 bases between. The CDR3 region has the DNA TGTGCCAGCAGTTACTCTCAGGGCTTGGGCTATGGCTACACCTTC. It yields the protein CASSYSQGLGYGYTF.

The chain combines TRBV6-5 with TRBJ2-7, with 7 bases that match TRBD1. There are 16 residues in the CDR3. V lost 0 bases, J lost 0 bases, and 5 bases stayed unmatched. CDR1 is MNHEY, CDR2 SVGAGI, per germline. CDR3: CASSYSPTGDSYEQYF. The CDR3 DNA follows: TGTGCCAGCAGTTACTCCCCTACAGGGGACTCCTACGAGCAGTACTTC.

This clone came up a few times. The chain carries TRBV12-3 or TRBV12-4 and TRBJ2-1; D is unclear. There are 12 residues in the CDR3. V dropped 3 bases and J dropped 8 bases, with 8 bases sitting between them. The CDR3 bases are TGTGCCAGCAGTTTTACTGGAGATGAGCAGTTCTTC. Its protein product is CASSFTGDEQFF.

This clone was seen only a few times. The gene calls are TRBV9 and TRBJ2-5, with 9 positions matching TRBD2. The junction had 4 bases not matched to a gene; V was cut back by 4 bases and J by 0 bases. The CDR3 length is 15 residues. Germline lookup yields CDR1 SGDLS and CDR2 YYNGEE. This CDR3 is CASSSSGGNQETQYF. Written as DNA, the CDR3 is TGTGCCAGCAGCTCGAGCGGGGGGAACCAAGAGACCCAGTACTTC. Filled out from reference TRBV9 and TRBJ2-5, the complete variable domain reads DSGVTQTPKHLITATGQRVTLRCSPRSGDLSVYWYQQSLDQGLQFLIQYYNGEERAKGNILERFSAQQFPDLHSELNLSSLELGDSALYFCASSSSGGNQETQYFGPGTRLLVL.

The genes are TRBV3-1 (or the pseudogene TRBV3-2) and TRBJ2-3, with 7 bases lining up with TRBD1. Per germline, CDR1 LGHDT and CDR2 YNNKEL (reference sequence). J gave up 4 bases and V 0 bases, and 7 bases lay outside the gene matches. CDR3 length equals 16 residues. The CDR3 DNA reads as TGTGCCAGCAGCCAAGAGACAGGGTTGCCAGCAGATACGCAGTATTTT. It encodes CASSQETGLPADTQYF.

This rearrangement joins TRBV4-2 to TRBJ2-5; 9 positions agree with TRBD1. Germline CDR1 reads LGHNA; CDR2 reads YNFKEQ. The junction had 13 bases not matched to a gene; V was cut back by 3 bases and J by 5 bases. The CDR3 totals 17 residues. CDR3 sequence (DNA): TGTGCCAGCAGCCAGACCGGAGATGGGACAGGGCGCGAGACCCAGTACTTC. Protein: CASSQTGDGTGRETQYF.

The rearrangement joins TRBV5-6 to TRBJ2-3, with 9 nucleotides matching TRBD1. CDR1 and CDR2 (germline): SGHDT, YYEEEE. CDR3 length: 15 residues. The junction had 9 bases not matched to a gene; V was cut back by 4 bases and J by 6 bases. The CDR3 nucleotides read TGTGCCAGCAGCGAACAGGGGGCGCGATGGGATACGCAGTATTTT. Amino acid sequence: CASSEQGARWDTQYF. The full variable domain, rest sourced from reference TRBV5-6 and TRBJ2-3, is DAGVTQSPTHLIKTRGQQVTLRCSPKSGHDTVSWYQQALGQGPQFIFQYYEEEERQRGNFPDRFSGHQFPNYSSELNVNALLLGDSALYLCASSEQGARWDTQYFGPGTRLTVL.

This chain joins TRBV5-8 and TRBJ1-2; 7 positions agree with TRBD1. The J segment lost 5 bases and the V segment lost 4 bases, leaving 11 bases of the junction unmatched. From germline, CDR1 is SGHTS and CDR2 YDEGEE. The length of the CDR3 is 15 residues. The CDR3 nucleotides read TGTGCCAGCAGCCCACAAGGACAGGACATTTATGGCTACACCTTC. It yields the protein CASSPQGQDIYGYTF.

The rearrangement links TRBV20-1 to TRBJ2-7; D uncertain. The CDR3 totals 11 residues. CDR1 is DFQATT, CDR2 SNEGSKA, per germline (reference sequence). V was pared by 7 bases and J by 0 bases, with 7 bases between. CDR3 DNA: TGCAGTGGTGTTCGCTCCTACGAGCAGTACTTC. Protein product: CSGVRSYEQYF.

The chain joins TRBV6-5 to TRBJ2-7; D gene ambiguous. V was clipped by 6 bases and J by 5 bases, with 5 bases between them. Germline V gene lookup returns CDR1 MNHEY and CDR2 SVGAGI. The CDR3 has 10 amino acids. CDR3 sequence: CASRHHEQYF. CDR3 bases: TGTGCCAGCAGACACCACGAGCAGTACTTC.